The source of this T cell receptor beta chain is a study of blood T cell repertoires in COVID-19. The protocol was immunoSEQ multiplex PCR, while the TCRdb copy is restricted to in-frame clones and leaves out a portion. The sample comprises more than 140,000 clones, over 80% of which are singletons, and roughly 1.4% rests with the top ten. CDR3 length: 15 amino acids. CDR1 SGHTA and CDR2 FQGNSA come from the germline V gene. V gave up 2 bases and J gave up 4 bases; unmatched junction bases: 4. The sequence derives from a human donor in a cohort sampled during active COVID-19. The sample taken for sequencing was peripheral blood. The chain employs TRBV7-2 and TRBJ2-1; 8 positions match TRBD2. The CDR3 reads CASSLTVAGYNEQFF. Written as DNA, the CDR3 is TGTGCCAGCAGCTTAACCGTAGCGGGGTACAATGAGCAGTTCTTC.